A single sample gave rise to the 11 T cell receptor beta chains below, sequenced in a study of circulating CD8 cells and anti-PD-1 response in melanoma. Four subsets defined by PD-1 and/or TIGIT were sorted from live CD3+CD8+TCRalphabeta+ cells. TCR libraries were prepared from roughly 14 ng of total RNA with the QIAseq Immune Repertoire TCR panel. Each CDR3 protein is one row after TCRdb ran MiXCR on the reads. Of roughly 480 distinct CDR3 sequences listed, approximately 10% are singletons. The input for sequencing was CD8+ T cells from PBMCs, taken at baseline or after one month of anti-PD-1 therapy (not recorded which). Receptors originate from a human donor with melanoma.

This clonotype counts as hyperexpanded (1% or more). The rearrangement links TRBV19 to TRBJ2-3; D is undetermined. Between the trimmed V and J ends, which lost 3 bases and 7 bases, there was a span of 8 bases. The CDR3 is made up of 12 amino acids. Germline values: CDR1 LNHDA, CDR2 SQIVND (reference sequence). The chain's CDR3 is CASSIRPYTQYF. The CDR3 region has the DNA TGTGCCAGTAGTATTCGGCCCTATACGCAGTATTTT.

The chain uses TRBV2 and TRBJ1-1; D call uncertain. This CDR3 is 12 amino acids long. Germline assignment: CDR1 SNHLY and CDR2 FYNNEI. Trimming shortened V by 1 base and J by 6 bases, and 6 bases separated the two germline ends. CDR3 sequence reads: CASSEERAEAFF. The CDR3 DNA reads TGTGCCAGCAGTGAAGAAAGGGCTGAAGCTTTCTTT. The full variable domain, with the rest looked up from reference TRBV2 and TRBJ1-1, is EPEVTQTPSHQVTQMGQEVILRCVPISNHLYFYWYRQILGQKVEFLVSFYNNEISEKSEIFDDQFSVERPDGSNFTLKIRSTKLEDSAMYFCASSEERAEAFFGQGTRLTVV.

As for this clonotype: Since no conserved phenylalanine or tryptophan closes the CDR3, a read error is the likely cause. This sequence joins TRBV4-3 and TRBJ2-7; TRBD2 might be the D (7 bases). The germline CDR1 and CDR2 sequences are LGHNA and YSLEER. The CDR3 has 14 amino acids. V shed 4 bases and J shed 5 bases, with 15 bases lying between them. The CDR3 DNA follows: TGCGCCAGCAGCCCGGGGGGCAGTTCGAACGAGCAGTACTCC. It is translated as CASSPGGSSNEQYS.

In the case of this clonotype: A much larger clone differs by one base, so this may be a read error. The genes are TRBV28 and TRBJ1-5, with 10 bases lining up with TRBD1. V was pared by 6 bases and J by 7 bases, with 3 bases of the junction left unmatched. This CDR3 has 13 residues. Germline V gene data show CDR1 as MDHEN and CDR2 as SYDVKM. The CDR3 reads CASRTTGGQPQHF. The CDR3 DNA reads TGTGCCAGCAGGACGACAGGGGGCCAGCCCCAGCATTTT.

CDR3 DNA: TGCAGCGTTGAAAAACTAGTATCCTCTCAAGAGACCCAGTACTTC. As protein: CSVEKLVSSQETQYF. The chain carries TRBV29-1 and TRBJ2-5, with D tentatively TRBD2 (5 bases). V was clipped by 2 bases and J by 2 bases, with 15 bases between them. The CDR3 runs to 15 residues. Looked up from germline, CDR1 is SQVTM and CDR2 is ANQGSEA.

By share, this clonotype ranks as large. J is TRBJ2-3 and V is TRBV29-1; D is undetermined. This CDR3 contains 13 residues. Germline V gene data show CDR1 as SQVTM and CDR2 as ANQGSEA. V lost 3 bases to trimming and J lost 2 bases, with 9 bases between them. As DNA, the CDR3 is TGCAGCGTTGACATGCCGAACACAGATACGCAGTATTTT. Its protein is CSVDMPNTDTQYF.

The CDR3, as DNA: TGTGCCGGAGGGAGCGGAAACACAGATACGCAGTATTTT. This codes for CAGGSGNTDTQYF. This chain joins TRBV25-1 and TRBJ2-3; tentatively, D is TRBD2 (6 bases). This CDR3 is built from 13 residues. Germline V gene lookup returns CDR1 MGHDK and CDR2 SYGVNS. V lost 11 bases and J 2 bases, leaving 14 bases between the germline ends.

By proportion, this clonotype is medium-sized (0.01 to 0.1%). The chain combines TRBV19 with TRBJ1-5; TRBD1 might be the D (6 bases). Germline-derived CDR1 and CDR2 are LNHDA and SQIVND (reference sequence). The CDR3 runs 12 residues. V dropped 9 bases and J dropped 5 bases, with 11 bases sitting between them. The CDR3 protein is CASNRVYQPQHF. The CDR3 nucleotides are TGTGCCAGCAACAGGGTTTATCAGCCCCAGCATTTT.

This clonotype is large in the sample. J is TRBJ1-5 and V is TRBV27; weak D call: TRBD1 (6 bases). The CDR3 sequence is 14 residues long. The ends were cut back, 2 bases at V and 7 bases at J, with 12 bases in the middle. The germline gives CDR1 MNHEY, CDR2 SMNVEV (reference sequence). The CDR3 DNA sequence: TGTGCCAGCAGTTTAGGAGGGGGAGGACAGCCCCAGCATTTT. Its translation is CASSLGGGGQPQHF.

By share, this clonotype counts as large (0.1 to 1%). V and J are TRBV9 and TRBJ2-7; TRBD1 might be the D (5 bases). Between the trimmed V and J ends, which lost 2 bases and 5 bases, there was a span of 17 bases. Germline CDR1 SGDLS, CDR2 YYNGEE. This CDR3 comprises 15 residues. The chain's CDR3 is CASSVEGAVVNEQYF. In nucleotides, the CDR3 is TGTGCCAGCAGCGTGGAAGGGGCGGTGGTAAACGAGCAGTACTTC.

Judged by abundance, this clonotype is large. This rearrangement joins TRBV29-1 to TRBJ2-3; D not resolved. The V and J ends lost 1 base and 3 bases respectively, with 8 bases between them. The CDR3 contains 13 residues. Germline CDR1 is SQVTM and CDR2 is ANQGSEA. The CDR3 DNA is TGCAGCGTTGAAGTTGGACCTACAGATACGCAGTATTTT. Protein product: CSVEVGPTDTQYF.